This TCR beta chain was profiled in a study of T-cell memory formation after mild COVID-19. Study-level results: Detection of some responders pre-infection suggested pre-existing cross-reactive memory T cells participated.

Sample barcodes and UMIs were carried by the TCR alpha and TCR beta cDNA libraries that 5'RACE generated with constant-segment primers. Via MiXCR, TCRdb re-called the 5' RACE reads, giving one row per CDR3 protein. This sample has 150,000 to 200,000 distinct CDR3 sequences, with more than 9% found just once. Germline V gene sequence: CDR1 MNHEY, CDR2 SMNVEV (reference sequence). The CDR3 is made up of 13 amino acids. V gave up 3 bases and J gave up 5 bases, with 10 bases separating them. A word on this clonotype: The antigen remains unidentified.

The genes are TRBV27 and TRBJ1-1; no reliable D call. This TCR derives from a man aged 18 to 30 who had mild COVID-19 (a few samples of this study predate the infection). Cell type and time point are not known. Sequencing was done on a sample of PBMCs or a T cell subset sorted from them (not recorded which). This CDR3 is CASSFDRSTEAFF. The CDR3 coding sequence is TGTGCCAGCAGTTTCGACCGGAGTACTGAAGCTTTCTTT.